This T cell receptor beta chain derives from a study of T-cell memory formation after mild COVID-19. Study details: The TCR clusters were mostly specific to one donor. The study's findings and limits: That cross-reactive memory joined was suggested by some responding clones appearing in pre-infection memory.

TCRdb independently ran MiXCR on the 5' RACE reads; one entry per CDR3 protein. The sample yields about 340,000 distinct CDR3 sequences, under 15% seen once. The V and J ends lost 7 bases and 4 bases respectively, with 20 bases between them. This CDR3 is 15 amino acids long. Looked up from germline, CDR1 is SGHTA and CDR2 is FQGNSA. The sample holds a few counts of this clonotype. Its antigen is not identified. This receptor was obtained from a young man who had mild COVID-19 (a few samples of this study predate the infection). Cell type and time point are not known. The genes are TRBV7-2 and TRBJ2-7, with D tentatively TRBD1 (6 bases). The material sequenced was PBMCs or a T cell subset sorted from them (not recorded which). The CDR3 DNA sequence: TGTGCCAGCACACTCATCGTTAGAGGGGGTTACGAGCAGTACTTC. Translated: CASTLIVRGGYEQYF. Combining the CDR3 with reference TRBV7-2 and TRBJ2-7 gives the whole variable domain GAGVSQSPSNKVTEKGKDVELRCDPISGHTALYWYRQSLGQGLEFLIYFQGNSAPDKSGLPSDRFSAERTGGSVSTLTIQRTQQEDSAVYLCASTLIVRGGYEQYFGPGTRLTVT.